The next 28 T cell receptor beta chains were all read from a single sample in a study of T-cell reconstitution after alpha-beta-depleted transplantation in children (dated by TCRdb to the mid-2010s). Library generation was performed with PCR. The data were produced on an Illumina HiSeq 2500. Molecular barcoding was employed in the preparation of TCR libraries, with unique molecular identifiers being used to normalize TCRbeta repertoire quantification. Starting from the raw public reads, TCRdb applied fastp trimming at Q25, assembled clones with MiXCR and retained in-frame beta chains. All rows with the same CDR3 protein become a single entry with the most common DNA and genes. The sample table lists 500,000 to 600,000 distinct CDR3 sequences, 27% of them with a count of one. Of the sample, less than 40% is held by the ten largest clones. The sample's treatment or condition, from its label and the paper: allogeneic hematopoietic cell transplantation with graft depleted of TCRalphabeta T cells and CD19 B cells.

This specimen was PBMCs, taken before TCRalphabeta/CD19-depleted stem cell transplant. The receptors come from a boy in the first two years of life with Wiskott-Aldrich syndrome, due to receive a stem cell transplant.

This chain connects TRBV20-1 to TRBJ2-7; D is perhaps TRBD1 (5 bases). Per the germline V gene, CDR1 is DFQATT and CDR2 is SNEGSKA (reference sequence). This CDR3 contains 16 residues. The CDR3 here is CCARDPRRTSSYEQYF. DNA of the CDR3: TGCTGCGCTAGAGATCCTCGACGGACATCTTCCTACGAGCAGTACTTC.

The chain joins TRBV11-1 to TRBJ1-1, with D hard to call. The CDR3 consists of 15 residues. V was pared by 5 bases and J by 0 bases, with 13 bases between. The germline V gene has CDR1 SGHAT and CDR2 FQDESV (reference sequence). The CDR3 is CASSPRTEMNTEAFF. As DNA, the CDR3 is TGTGCCAGCAGCCCCAGGACGGAGATGAACACTGAAGCTTTCTTT.

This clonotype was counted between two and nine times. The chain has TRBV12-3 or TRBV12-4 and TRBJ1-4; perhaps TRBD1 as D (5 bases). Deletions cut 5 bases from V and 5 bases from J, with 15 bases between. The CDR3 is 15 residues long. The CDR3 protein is CASSPGGGQNEKLFF. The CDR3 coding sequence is TGTGCCAGCAGTCCCGGGGGAGGGCAGAATGAAAAACTGTTTTTT.

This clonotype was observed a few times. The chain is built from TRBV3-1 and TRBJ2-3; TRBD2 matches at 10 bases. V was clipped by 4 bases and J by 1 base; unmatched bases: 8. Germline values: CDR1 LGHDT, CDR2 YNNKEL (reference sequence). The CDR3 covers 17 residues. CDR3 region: CASSPGTSVFGTDTQYF. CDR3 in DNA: TGTGCCAGCAGCCCCGGGACTAGCGTTTTCGGCACAGATACGCAGTATTTT.

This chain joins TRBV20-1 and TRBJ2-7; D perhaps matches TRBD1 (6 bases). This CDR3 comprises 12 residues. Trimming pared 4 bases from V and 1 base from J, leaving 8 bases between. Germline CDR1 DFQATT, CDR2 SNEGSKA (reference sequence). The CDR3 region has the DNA TGCAGTGCTAAGGGGGAATCCTACGAGCAGTACTTC. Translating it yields CSAKGESYEQYF.

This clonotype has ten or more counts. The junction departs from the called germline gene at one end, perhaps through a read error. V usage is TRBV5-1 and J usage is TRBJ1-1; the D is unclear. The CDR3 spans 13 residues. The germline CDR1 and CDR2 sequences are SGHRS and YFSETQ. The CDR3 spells CASSFSLNTEAFF. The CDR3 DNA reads TGTGCCAGCAGCTTCTCCCTGAACACTGAAGCTTTCTTT.

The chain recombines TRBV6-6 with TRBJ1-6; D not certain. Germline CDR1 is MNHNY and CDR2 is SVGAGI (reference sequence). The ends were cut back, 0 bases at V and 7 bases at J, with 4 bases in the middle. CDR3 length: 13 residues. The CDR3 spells CASSYSPNSPLHF. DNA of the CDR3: TGTGCCAGCAGTTACTCTCCAAATTCACCCCTCCACTTT.

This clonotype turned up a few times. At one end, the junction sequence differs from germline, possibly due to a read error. CDR3 in DNA: TGTGCCAGCAGCTTTTTCCCTCCTCCCTTC. Translated: CASSFFPPPF. The chain has TRBV7-2 and TRBJ2-5; D gene unclear. The CDR3 is made up of 10 amino acids. Germline assignment: CDR1 SGHTA and CDR2 FQGNSA.

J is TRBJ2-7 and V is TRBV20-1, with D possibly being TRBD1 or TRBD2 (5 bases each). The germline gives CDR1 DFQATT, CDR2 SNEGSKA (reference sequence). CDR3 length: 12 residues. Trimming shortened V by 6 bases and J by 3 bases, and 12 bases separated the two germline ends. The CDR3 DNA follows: TGCAGTGCGGGGACGACCCTCTACGAGCAGTACTTC. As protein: CSAGTTLYEQYF.

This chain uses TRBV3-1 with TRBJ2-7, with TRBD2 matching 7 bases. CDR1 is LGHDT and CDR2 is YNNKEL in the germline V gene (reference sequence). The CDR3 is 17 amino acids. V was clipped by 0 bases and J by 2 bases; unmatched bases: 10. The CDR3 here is CASSQDLLAAQTYEQYF. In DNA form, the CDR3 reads TGTGCCAGCAGCCAAGACCTTCTAGCGGCTCAAACCTACGAGCAGTACTTC.

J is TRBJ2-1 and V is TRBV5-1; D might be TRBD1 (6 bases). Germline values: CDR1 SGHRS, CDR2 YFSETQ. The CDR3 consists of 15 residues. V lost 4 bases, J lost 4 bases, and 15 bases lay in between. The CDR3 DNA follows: TGCGCCAGCAGCCCCCTGTCTCAGGGGTACAATGAGCAGTTCTTC. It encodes CASSPLSQGYNEQFF.

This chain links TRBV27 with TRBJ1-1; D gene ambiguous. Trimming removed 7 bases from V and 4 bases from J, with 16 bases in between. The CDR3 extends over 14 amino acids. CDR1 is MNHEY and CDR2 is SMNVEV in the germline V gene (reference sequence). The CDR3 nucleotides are TGTGCCAGCAAGGAGGCTTACATGATCACTGAAGCTTTCTTT. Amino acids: CASKEAYMITEAFF.

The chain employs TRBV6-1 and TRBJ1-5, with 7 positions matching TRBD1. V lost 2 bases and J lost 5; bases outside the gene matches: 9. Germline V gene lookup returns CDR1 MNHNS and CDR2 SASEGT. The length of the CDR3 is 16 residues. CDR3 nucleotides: TGTGCCAGCAGTGAACCTAGGGGGCCCGGGCATCAGCCCCAGCATTTT. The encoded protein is CASSEPRGPGHQPQHF.

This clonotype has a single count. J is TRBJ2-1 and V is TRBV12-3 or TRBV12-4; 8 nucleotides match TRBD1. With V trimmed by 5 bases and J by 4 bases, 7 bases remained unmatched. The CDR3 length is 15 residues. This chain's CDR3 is CASSQTGVGYNEQFF. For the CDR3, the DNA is TGTGCCAGCAGTCAGACAGGGGTCGGTTACAATGAGCAGTTCTTC.

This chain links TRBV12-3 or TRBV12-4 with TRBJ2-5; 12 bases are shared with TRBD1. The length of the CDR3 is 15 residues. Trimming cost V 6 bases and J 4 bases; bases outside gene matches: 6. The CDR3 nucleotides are TGTGCCAGCAGCCCGGGACAGGGGGCATCAGAGACCCAGTACTTC. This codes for CASSPGQGASETQYF.

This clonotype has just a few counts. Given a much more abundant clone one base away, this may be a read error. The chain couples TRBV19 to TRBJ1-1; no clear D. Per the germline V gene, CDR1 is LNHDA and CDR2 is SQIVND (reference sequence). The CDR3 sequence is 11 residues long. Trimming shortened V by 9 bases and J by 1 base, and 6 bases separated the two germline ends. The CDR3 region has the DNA TGTGCCAGCAAGCGGAACACTGAAGCTTTCTTT. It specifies CASKRNTEAFF.

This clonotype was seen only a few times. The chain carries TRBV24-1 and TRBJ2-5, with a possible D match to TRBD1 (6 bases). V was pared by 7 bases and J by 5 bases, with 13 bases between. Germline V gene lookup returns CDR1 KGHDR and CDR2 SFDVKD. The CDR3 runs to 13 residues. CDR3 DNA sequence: TGTGCCACCAGCCTTACAGGGTTGGAGACCCAGTACTTC. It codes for CATSLTGLETQYF.

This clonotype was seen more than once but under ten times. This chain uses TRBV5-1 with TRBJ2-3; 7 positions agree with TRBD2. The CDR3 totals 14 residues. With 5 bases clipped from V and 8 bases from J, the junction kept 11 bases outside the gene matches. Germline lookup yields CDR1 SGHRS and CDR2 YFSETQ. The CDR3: CASSSPTSPITQYF. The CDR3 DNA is TGCGCCAGCAGTTCACCGACTAGCCCAATTACGCAGTATTTT.

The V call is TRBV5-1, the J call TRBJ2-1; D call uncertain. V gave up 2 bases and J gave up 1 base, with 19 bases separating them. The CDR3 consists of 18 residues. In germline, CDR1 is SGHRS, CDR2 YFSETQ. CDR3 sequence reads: CASSLSRKRLSSYNEQFF. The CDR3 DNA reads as TGCGCCAGCAGCTTATCTCGGAAGAGACTCTCTTCCTACAATGAGCAGTTCTTC.

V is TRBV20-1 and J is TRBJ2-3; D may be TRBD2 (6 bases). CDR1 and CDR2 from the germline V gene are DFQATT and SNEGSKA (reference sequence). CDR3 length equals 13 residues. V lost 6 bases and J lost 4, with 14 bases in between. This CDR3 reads CSASRLVSDTQYF. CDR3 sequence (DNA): TGCAGTGCCTCAAGACTAGTATCAGATACGCAGTATTTT.

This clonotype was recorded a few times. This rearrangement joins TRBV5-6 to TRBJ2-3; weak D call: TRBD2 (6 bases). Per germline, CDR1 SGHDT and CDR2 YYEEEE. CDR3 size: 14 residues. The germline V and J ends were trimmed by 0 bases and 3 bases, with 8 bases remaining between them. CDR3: CASSLGDFTDTQYF. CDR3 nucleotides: TGTGCCAGCAGCTTGGGGGACTTTACAGATACGCAGTATTTT.

In nucleotides, the CDR3 is TGTGCCAGCAGTAGGACAGGGAAATATAGCAATCAGCCCCAGCATTTT. Its translation: CASSRTGKYSNQPQHF. The chain combines TRBV12-3 or TRBV12-4 with TRBJ1-5, with 8 bases lining up with TRBD1. V shed 5 bases, J shed 0 bases, and the junction held 6 bases outside the gene matches. The CDR3 covers 16 residues.

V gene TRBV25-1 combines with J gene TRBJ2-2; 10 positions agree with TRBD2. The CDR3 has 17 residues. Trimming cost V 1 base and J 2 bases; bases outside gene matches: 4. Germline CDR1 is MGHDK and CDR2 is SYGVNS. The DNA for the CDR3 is TGTGCCAGCAGTGAATTTACTAGCGGGACCAACACCGGGGAGCTGTTTTTT. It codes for CASSEFTSGTNTGELFF. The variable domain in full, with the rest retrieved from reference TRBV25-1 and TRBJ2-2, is EADIYQTPRYLVIGTGKKITLECSQTMGHDKMYWYQQDPGMELHLIHYSYGVNSTEKGDLSSESTVSRIRTEHFPLTLESARPSHTSQYLCASSEFTSGTNTGELFFGEGSRLTVL.

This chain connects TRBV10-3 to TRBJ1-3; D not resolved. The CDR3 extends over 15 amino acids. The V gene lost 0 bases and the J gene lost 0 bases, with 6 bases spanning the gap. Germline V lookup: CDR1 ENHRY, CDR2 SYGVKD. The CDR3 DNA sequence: TGTGCCATCAGTGAGTCAAGACCCTCTGGAAACACCATATATTTT. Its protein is CAISESRPSGNTIYF.

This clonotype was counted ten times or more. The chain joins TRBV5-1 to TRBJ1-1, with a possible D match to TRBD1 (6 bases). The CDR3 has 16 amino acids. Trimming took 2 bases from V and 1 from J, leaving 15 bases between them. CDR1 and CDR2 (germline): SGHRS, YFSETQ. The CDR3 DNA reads TGCGCCAGCAGCTTTTTTACGACAGGCAAGAACACTGAAGCTTTCTTT. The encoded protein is CASSFFTTGKNTEAFF.

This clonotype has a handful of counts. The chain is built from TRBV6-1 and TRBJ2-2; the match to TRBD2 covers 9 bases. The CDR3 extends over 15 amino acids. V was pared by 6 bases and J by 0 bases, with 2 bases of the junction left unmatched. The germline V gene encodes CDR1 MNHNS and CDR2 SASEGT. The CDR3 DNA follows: TGTGCCAGCAGGGTAGCGGGGGCGAACACCGGGGAGCTGTTTTTT. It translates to CASRVAGANTGELFF.

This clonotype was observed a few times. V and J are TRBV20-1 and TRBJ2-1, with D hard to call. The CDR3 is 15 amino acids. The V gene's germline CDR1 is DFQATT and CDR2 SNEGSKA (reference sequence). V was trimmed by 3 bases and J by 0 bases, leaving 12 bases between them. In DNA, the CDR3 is TGCAGTGCTAGGCCACAAGGTAGCTCCTACAATGAGCAGTTCTTC. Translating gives CSARPQGSSYNEQFF.

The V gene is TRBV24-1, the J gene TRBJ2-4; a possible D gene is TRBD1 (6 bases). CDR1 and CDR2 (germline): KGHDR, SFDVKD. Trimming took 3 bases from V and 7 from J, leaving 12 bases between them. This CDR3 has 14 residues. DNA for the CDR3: TGTGCCACCAGTGATGGGGGCAGGGAGAACATTCAGTACTTC. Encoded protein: CATSDGGRENIQYF.